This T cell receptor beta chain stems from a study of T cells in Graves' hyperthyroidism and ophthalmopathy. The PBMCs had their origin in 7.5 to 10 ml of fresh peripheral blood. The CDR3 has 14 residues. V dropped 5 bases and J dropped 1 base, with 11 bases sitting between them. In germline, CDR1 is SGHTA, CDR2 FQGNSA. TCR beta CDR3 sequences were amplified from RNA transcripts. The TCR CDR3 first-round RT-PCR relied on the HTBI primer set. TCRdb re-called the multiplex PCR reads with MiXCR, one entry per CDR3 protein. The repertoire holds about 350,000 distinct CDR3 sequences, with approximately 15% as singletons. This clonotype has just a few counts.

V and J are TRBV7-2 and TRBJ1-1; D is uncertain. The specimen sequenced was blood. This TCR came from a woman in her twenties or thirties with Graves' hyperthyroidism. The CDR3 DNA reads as TGTGCCAGCAGCACGGGAGAGTCGAACACTGAAGCTTTCTTT. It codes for CASSTGESNTEAFF. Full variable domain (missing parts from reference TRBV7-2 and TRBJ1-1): GAGVSQSPSNKVTEKGKDVELRCDPISGHTALYWYRQSLGQGLEFLIYFQGNSAPDKSGLPSDRFSAERTGGSVSTLTIQRTQQEDSAVYLCASSTGESNTEAFFGQGTRLTVV.